Following are 8 T cell receptor beta chains from one sample sequenced in a study of graft-versus-host responses after intestinal transplantation (dated by TCRdb to the early 2020s). Library creation used the immunoSEQ multiplex PCR assay. The clones in this table, taken by TCRdb from immuneACCESS, are in-frame only. Not every clone is retained; where verified, under half of the shortfall comes from an unresolved V gene, and the cause of the rest is unknown. In this sample the table shows about 64,000 clones, around 90% of which occur a single time. 6.5% to 7% of the sample rests with the top ten. The sequences come from bone marrow, collected around 720 days after intestinal transplantation. These receptors all come from a human patient who received an intestinal transplant, so some T cells may come from the graft donor.

The chain employs TRBV19 and TRBJ2-5; D is undetermined. Trimming took 6 bases from V and 3 from J, leaving 8 bases between them. From germline, CDR1 is LNHDA and CDR2 SQIVND (reference sequence). The CDR3 spans 12 residues. The DNA for the CDR3 is TGTGCCAGTAGGACCGCCGAAGAGACCCAGTACTTC. Its translation: CASRTAEETQYF.

J is TRBJ2-7 and V is TRBV27; a weak D match, TRBD2 (5 bases). CDR1 is MNHEY and CDR2 is SMNVEV in the germline V gene (reference sequence). V was pared by 3 bases and J by 5 bases, with 17 bases between. This CDR3 region has 15 residues. This CDR3 reads CASSLTRFRADEQYF. In nucleotides, the CDR3 is TGTGCCAGCAGTTTGACCCGGTTTCGAGCGGACGAGCAGTACTTC.

V and J are TRBV6-6 and TRBJ1-1; D unresolved. Per germline, CDR1 MNHNY and CDR2 SVGAGI (reference sequence). V lost 8 bases to trimming and J lost 2 bases, with 9 bases between them. The CDR3 runs to 12 residues. The CDR3 reads CASHALNTEAFF. In DNA, the CDR3 is TGTGCCAGCCACGCCTTAAACACTGAAGCTTTCTTT.

The gene calls are TRBV6-5 and TRBJ2-7; TRBD2 might be the D (6 bases). The CDR3 runs 14 residues. Germline V CDR1 and CDR2: MNHEY, SVGAGI. V was pared by 5 bases and J by 6 bases, with 17 bases between. The CDR3 loop reads CASSRLGDGGEQYF. DNA of the CDR3: TGTGCCAGCAGTAGACTCGGGGACGGGGGCGAGCAGTACTTC.

The V gene is TRBV19, the J gene TRBJ1-2; D unresolved. V was trimmed by 10 bases and J by 5 bases, leaving 11 bases between them. Looked up from germline, CDR1 is LNHDA and CDR2 is SQIVND (reference sequence). The CDR3 spans 11 residues. The CDR3, as DNA: TGTGCCACCCGGACCTCTTATGGCTACACCTTC. Encoded protein: CATRTSYGYTF.

The V gene is TRBV6-6, the J gene TRBJ1-2; 7 bases fit TRBD1. V was clipped by 7 bases and J by 4 bases; unmatched bases: 15. Germline V gene lookup returns CDR1 MNHNY and CDR2 SVGAGI (reference sequence). The CDR3 runs to 16 residues. CDR3 in amino acids: CASTLGEGASSYGYTF. The CDR3 DNA is TGTGCCAGCACCCTAGGGGAGGGGGCGTCTAGCTATGGCTACACCTTC.

This chain uses TRBV5-4 with TRBJ2-5; 7 nucleotides align to TRBD1. V dropped 4 bases and J dropped 5; count of bases not matched to a gene: 5. CDR3 size: 13 residues. Germline V gives CDR1 SGHNT, CDR2 YYREEE (reference sequence). The CDR3 coding sequence is TGTGCCAGCAGCAGGGACAGTAGGGAGACCCAGTACTTC. Amino acids: CASSRDSRETQYF.

This chain joins TRBV2 and TRBJ1-5; D ambiguous. With 5 bases removed from V and 0 bases from J, the gap between germline ends came to 8 bases. From germline, CDR1 is SNHLY and CDR2 FYNNEI. This CDR3 is built from 14 residues. The CDR3 region has the DNA TGTGCCAGCAGTTCGCACGGTAGCAATCAGCCCCAGCATTTT. Its translation: CASSSHGSNQPQHF.